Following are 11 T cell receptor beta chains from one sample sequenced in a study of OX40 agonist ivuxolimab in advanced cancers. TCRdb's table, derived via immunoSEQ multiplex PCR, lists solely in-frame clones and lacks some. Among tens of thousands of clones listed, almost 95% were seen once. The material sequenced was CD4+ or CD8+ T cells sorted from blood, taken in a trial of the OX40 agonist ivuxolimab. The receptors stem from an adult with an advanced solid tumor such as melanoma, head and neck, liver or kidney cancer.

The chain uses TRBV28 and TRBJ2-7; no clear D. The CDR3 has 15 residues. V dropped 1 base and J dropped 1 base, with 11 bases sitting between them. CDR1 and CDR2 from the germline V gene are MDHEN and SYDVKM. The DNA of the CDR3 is TGTGCCAGCAGTTTATATGCCGGGCGATCCTACGAGCAGTACTTC. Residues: CASSLYAGRSYEQYF.

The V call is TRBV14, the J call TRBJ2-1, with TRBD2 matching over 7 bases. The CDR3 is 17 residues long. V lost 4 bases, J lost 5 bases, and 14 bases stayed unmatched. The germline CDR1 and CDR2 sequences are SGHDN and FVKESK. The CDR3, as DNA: TGTGCCAGCAGCCCCCGGGAGCGGGGAATTAAGGACAATGAGCAGTTCTTC. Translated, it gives CASSPRERGIKDNEQFF.

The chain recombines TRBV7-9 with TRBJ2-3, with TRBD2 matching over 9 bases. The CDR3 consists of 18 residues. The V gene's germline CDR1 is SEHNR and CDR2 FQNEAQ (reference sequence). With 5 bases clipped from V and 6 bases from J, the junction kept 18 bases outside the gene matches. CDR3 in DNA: TGTGCCAGCAGCCTCCCGAGGGGTTTTAGCGGGAGTAGGGATACGCAGTATTTT. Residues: CASSLPRGFSGSRDTQYF.

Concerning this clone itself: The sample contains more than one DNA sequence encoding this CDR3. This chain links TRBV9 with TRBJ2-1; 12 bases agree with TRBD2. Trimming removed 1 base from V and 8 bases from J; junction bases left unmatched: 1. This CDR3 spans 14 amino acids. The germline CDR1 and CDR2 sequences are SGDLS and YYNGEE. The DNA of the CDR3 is TGTGCCAGCAGCGTACTAGCGGGAGGGGATGAGCAGTTCTTC. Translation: CASSVLAGGDEQFF.

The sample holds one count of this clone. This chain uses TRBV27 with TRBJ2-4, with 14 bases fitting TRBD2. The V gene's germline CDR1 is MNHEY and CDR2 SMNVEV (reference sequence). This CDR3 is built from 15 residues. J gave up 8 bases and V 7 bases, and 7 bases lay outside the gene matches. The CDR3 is CASTSGTSGRDIQYF. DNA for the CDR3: TGTGCCAGCACCTCCGGGACTAGCGGGAGAGACATTCAGTACTTC.

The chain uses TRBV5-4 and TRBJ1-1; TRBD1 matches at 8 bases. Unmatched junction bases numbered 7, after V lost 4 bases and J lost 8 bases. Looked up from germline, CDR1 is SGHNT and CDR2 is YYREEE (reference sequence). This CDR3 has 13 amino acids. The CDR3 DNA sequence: TGTGCCAGCAGCGACCAGGGGGCCCAAGAAGCTTTCTTT. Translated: CASSDQGAQEAFF.

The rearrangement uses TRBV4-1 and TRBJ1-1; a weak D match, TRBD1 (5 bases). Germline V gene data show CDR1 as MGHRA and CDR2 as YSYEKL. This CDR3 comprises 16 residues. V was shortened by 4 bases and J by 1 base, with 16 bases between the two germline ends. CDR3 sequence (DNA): TGCGCCAGCAGCCTCCACCTGACAGATCCGAACACTGAAGCTTTCTTT. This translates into CASSLHLTDPNTEAFF.

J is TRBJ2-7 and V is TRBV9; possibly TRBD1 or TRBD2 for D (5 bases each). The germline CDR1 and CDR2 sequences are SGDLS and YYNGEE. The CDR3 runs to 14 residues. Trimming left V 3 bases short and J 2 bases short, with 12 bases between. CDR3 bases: TGTGCCAGCAGCGCCCGGGACGGGACCTACGAGCAGTACTTC. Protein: CASSARDGTYEQYF.

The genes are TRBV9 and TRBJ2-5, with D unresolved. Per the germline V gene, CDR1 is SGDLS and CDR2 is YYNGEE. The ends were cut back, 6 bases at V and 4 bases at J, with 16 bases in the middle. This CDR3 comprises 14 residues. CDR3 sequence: CASTSGTHPETQYF. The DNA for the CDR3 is TGTGCCAGCACCTCGGGCACTCACCCAGAGACCCAGTACTTC.

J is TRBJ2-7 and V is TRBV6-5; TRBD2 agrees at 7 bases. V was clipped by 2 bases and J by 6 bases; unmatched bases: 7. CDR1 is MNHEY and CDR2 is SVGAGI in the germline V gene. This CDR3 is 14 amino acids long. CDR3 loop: CASSYPGGRSEQYF. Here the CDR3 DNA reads TGTGCCAGCAGTTACCCGGGAGGACGTTCCGAGCAGTACTTC.

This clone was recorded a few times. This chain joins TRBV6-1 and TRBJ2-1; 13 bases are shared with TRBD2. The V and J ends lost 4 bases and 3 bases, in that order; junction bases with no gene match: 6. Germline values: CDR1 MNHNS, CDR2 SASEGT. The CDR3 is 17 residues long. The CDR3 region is CASSAQRLAGGYNEQFF. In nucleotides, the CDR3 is TGTGCCAGCAGTGCACAGCGACTAGCGGGAGGCTACAATGAGCAGTTCTTC.